The clone carrying this TCR beta chain was counted many times. The making of cDNA relied on 5'RACE with 10-nucleotide random UMIs. One entry per CDR3 protein results from TCRdb running MiXCR on the 5' RACE reads. The table lists more than 35,000 distinct CDR3 sequences, about 6% of them singletons. This record belongs to a study of neurological immune-mediated disorders. Germline V gene lookup returns CDR1 SGHTA and CDR2 FQGNSA. This CDR3 region has 15 residues. V shed 2 bases, J shed 4 bases, and the junction held 4 bases outside the gene matches. V gene TRBV7-2 combines with J gene TRBJ2-7, with TRBD1 identical over 11 bases. The sample comprised CD4+ T cells from blood. This receptor was taken from a woman in her thirties or forties in good health. CDR3 sequence: CASSLRTGGQYEQYF. The DNA of the CDR3 is TGTGCCAGCAGCTTAAGGACAGGGGGCCAGTACGAGCAGTACTTC.